These T cell receptor beta chains were read from a single sample in a study of cytotoxic CD8 clonotypes in ibrutinib-treated CLL. TCRdb keeps only in-frame clones here, not all; method: immunoSEQ multiplex PCR. The repertoire consists of some 140,000 clones, with 75% to 95% occurring once and the leading ten covering 10% to 14%. This specimen was PBMCs, taken after 12 months of ibrutinib treatment. The receptor source for this set is a human donor with chronic lymphocytic leukemia. Each CDR3 is given with its conserved first and last residue. Each record gives: clone size, V gene, J gene, D gene, CDR3 DNA, CDR3 protein. The D gene is left open where the match is weak. The listing skips clone size in some rows; elsewhere it reads once, few, many or a size class.

.	TRBV4-1	TRBJ1-5	TRBD1	TGCGCCAGCAGCCAACCGGACAGGGATAATCAGCCCCAGCATTTT	CASSQPDRDNQPQHF
.	TRBV14	TRBJ1-2	.	TGTGCCAGCAGCCAAGTCAGGGCCTATGGCTACACCTTC	CASSQVRAYGYTF
once	TRBV28	TRBJ2-7	TRBD2	TGTGCCAGCTTTAGCGGGACACAAATATTTCCCTACGAGCAGTACTTC	CASFSGTQIFPYEQYF
.	TRBV19	TRBJ2-5	.	TGTGCCAGTAGTATAGGTGCAGCCGCGGGGGAGACCCAGTACTTC	CASSIGAAAGETQYF
.	TRBV7-6	TRBJ2-2	TRBD2	TGTGCCAGCAGCTTAGAGGCTAGCGGGAGTGACACCGGGGAGCTGTTTTTT	CASSLEASGSDTGELFF
once	TRBV4-2	TRBJ2-7	.	TGTGCCAGCAGCCAAGATCCCCCCGACTCTCCTGTCCACGAGCAGTACTTC	CASSQDPPDSPVHEQYF
.	TRBV7-9	TRBJ2-7	.	TGTGCCAGCAGCTTAATGAGCTACGAGCAGTACTTC	CASSLMSYEQYF
.	TRBV4-1	TRBJ2-7	TRBD1	TGCGCCAGCAGCCAAGAGGGACAGAGCTCCTACGAGCAGTACTTC	CASSQEGQSSYEQYF
.	TRBV5-1	TRBJ2-1	.	TGCGCCAGCAGCGACGGGACCGGGCCGCTCGTAGAGCAGTTCTTC	CASSDGTGPLVEQFF
.	TRBV14	TRBJ2-1	.	TGTGCCAGCAGCCAAGGATGGAGCTCCTACAATGAGCAGTTCTTC	CASSQGWSSYNEQFF
.	TRBV7-7	TRBJ1-4	.	TGTGCTAGCAGCCCGCAACAGAATAATGAAAAACTGTTTTTT	CASSPQQNNEKLFF
.	TRBV7-3	TRBJ2-3	.	TGTGCCAGCAGCTTGTATATCGGCGAAGCGCAGTATTTT	CASSLYIGEAQYF
.	TRBV29-1	TRBJ1-1	.	TGCAGCGTTGAGGCGAATACTGAAGCTTTCTTT	CSVEANTEAFF
.	TRBV13	TRBJ2-7	.	TGTGCCAGCAGCTTAGAAACCTACGAGCAGTACTTC	CASSLETYEQYF
.	TRBV7-2	TRBJ2-3	.	TGTGCCAGCAGCCCCGCGTTAGGGGGGGCAGATACGCAGTATTTT	CASSPALGGADTQYF
.	TRBV27	TRBJ2-2	.	TGTGCCAGCAGTTTGGCAGGGGAGTACGGGGAGCTGTTTTTT	CASSLAGEYGELFF
.	TRBV20-1	TRBJ2-7	.	TGCAGTGCTAGATTTCCGTACGAGCAGTACTTC	CSARFPYEQYF
.	TRBV7-8	TRBJ1-5	.	TGTGCTACACAAGAGGGGCGAGATCAGCCCCAGCATTTT	CATQEGRDQPQHF
.	TRBV7-9	TRBJ1-1	.	TGTGCCAGCAGCTCAGGAACAGGGTTGTACACTGAAGCTTTCTTT	CASSSGTGLYTEAFF
.	TRBV27	TRBJ2-3	TRBD1	TGTGCCAGCACAGGGGGAAGTACAGATACGCAGTATTTT	CASTGGSTDTQYF
.	TRBV28	TRBJ1-2	.	TGTGCCAGCAGGCCCCTCCAATATGGCTACACCTTC	CASRPLQYGYTF
once	TRBV19	TRBJ2-7	.	TGTGCCAGTAGCCCAGGGGTTATGGTCTACGAGCAGTACTTC	CASSPGVMVYEQYF
.	TRBV2	TRBJ2-7	.	TGTGCCAGCATCCGTACAGGGTCAAGCGAGCAGTACTTC	CASIRTGSSEQYF
.	TRBV2	TRBJ2-7	TRBD2	TGTGCCAGCACAGATATCGGACTAGACTTCTCCTACGAGCAGTACTTC	CASTDIGLDFSYEQYF
.	TRBV10-3	TRBJ1-1	.	TGTGCCATCAGGGAGAACACTGAAGCTTTCTTT	CAIRENTEAFF
.	TRBV6-1	TRBJ2-1	TRBD2	TGTGCCAGCAGTGAAGAGGGATTAGCGGGAGAGCAGTTCTTC	CASSEEGLAGEQFF
.	TRBV7-2	TRBJ2-4	TRBD1	TGTGCCAGCAGGGAACCCGGGACAGATCTGAACATTCAGTACTTC	CASREPGTDLNIQYF
.	TRBV5-4	TRBJ1-1	TRBD1	TGTGCCAGCAGCTCAGGGGGCTCGATCACTGAAGCTTTCTTT	CASSSGGSITEAFF
.	TRBV4-2	TRBJ2-1	.	TGTGCCAGCAGCCAAGATCTTGGGGACCGCGAGCAGTTCTTC	CASSQDLGDREQFF
.	TRBV5-1	TRBJ2-7	TRBD2	TGCGCCAGCAGCTTGGTGGGGACTACCTACGAGCAGTACTTC	CASSLVGTTYEQYF
.	TRBV5-4	TRBJ2-2	.	TGTGCCAGCAGCCGCGGGCTAGCGACCATACCCAACACCGGGGAGCTGTTTTTT	CASSRGLATIPNTGELFF
.	TRBV18	TRBJ1-1	.	TGTGCCAGCTCACCGACACAGGGGAACACTGAAGCTTTCTTT	CASSPTQGNTEAFF
.	TRBV5-1	TRBJ2-7	TRBD2	TGCGCCAGCAGCTTGGAGGTAGCGGGAGGGCCGTGGGAGCAGTACTTC	CASSLEVAGGPWEQYF
.	TRBV14	TRBJ2-5	.	TGTGCCAGCAGCCCAGGGGACACTCGCTTGACCCAGTACTTC	CASSPGDTRLTQYF
once	TRBV4-2	TRBJ2-7	TRBD2	TGTGCCAGCAGCCCTAGACTAGCGGGAGTTTTCGAGCAGTACTTC	CASSPRLAGVFEQYF
.	TRBV27	TRBJ2-1	.	TGTGCCAGCAGTTATCTAGCTGGGGGCAATGAGCAGTTCTTC	CASSYLAGGNEQFF
.	TRBV13	TRBJ2-5	TRBD1	TGTGCCAGCAGCCAGGGACAGAGGGAAGAGACCCAGTACTTC	CASSQGQREETQYF
.	TRBV7-9	TRBJ1-1	TRBD1	TGTGCCAGCAGCCATGCCGACAGGGCGGTCACTGAAGCTTTCTTT	CASSHADRAVTEAFF
.	TRBV9	TRBJ1-2	TRBD1	TGTGCCAGCAGCGTTGCAGTACAGGGGGGAGATGGCTACACCTTC	CASSVAVQGGDGYTF
once	TRBV7-8	TRBJ2-4	.	TGTGCCAGCAGCTCCTCGTCGACCGGACTAAACATTCAGTACTTC	CASSSSSTGLNIQYF
.	TRBV28	TRBJ2-4	.	TGTGCCAGCAGTCCCCCTTTCCGGGGAATCGCCAAAAACATTCAGTACTTC	CASSPPFRGIAKNIQYF
.	TRBV19	TRBJ2-4	.	TGTGCCAGTAGTATAGTATGGTCCAGCCAGGACATTCAGTACTTC	CASSIVWSSQDIQYF
.	TRBV6-5	TRBJ1-2	.	TGTGCCAGCAGTTACGGCCCCTGGGGGATTGGCTACACCTTC	CASSYGPWGIGYTF
.	TRBV19	TRBJ2-2	TRBD2	TGTGCCAGTAGTATACCGGGGACTAGCGGGAGTACCGGGGAGCTGTTTTTT	CASSIPGTSGSTGELFF
.	TRBV18	TRBJ2-7	.	TGTGCCAGCTCACCAGGGGGGGCAACTCCGGGGCAGTACTTC	CASSPGGATPGQYF
.	TRBV28	TRBJ2-2	TRBD2	TGTGCCAGCAGCGGGAGTGGGGCGGGAGCCGGGGAGCTGTTTTTT	CASSGSGAGAGELFF
.	TRBV19	TRBJ1-5	.	TGTGCCAGTAGTATAGGGGGTAGAAATCAGCCCCAGCATTTT	CASSIGGRNQPQHF
.	TRBV6-5	TRBJ2-3	TRBD1	TGTGCCAGCAGTTATCGGGACAGTTCAGATACGCAGTATTTT	CASSYRDSSDTQYF
.	TRBV5-1	TRBJ2-2	TRBD1	TGCGCCAGCAGCTTGCCAGGGGGCGCGGACACCGGGGAGCTGTTTTTT	CASSLPGGADTGELFF
.	TRBV4-1	TRBJ2-1	.	TGCGCCAGCAGCCAAGAGACACTAAACAATGAGCAGTTCTTC	CASSQETLNNEQFF
.	TRBV19	TRBJ2-3	TRBD1	TGTGCCAGTAGTAGAGGACAGGGTTCGAATACGCAGTATTTT	CASSRGQGSNTQYF